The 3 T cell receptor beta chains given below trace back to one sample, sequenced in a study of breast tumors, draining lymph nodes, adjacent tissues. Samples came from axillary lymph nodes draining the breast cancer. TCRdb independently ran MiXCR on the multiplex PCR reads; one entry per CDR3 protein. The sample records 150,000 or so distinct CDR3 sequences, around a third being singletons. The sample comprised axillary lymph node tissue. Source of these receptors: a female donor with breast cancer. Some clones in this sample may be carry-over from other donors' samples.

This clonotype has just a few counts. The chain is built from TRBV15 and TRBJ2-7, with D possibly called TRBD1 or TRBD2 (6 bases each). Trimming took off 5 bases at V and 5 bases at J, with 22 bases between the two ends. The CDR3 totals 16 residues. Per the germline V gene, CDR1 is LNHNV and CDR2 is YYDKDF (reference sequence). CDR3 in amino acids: CATSPPPRGLVHEQYF. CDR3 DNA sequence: TGTGCCACCAGCCCTCCCCCCCGGGGGCTGGTCCACGAGCAGTACTTC. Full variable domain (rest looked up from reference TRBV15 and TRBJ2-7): DAMVIQNPRYQVTQFGKPVTLSCSQTLNHNVMYWYQQKSSQAPKLLFHYYDKDFNNEADTPDNFQSRRPNTSFCFLDIRSPGLGDTAMYLCATSPPPRGLVHEQYFGPGTRLTVT.

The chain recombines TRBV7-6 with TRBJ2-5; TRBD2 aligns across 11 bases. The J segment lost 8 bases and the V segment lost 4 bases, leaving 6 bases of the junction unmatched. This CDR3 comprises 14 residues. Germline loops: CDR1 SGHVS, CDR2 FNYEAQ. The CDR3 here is CASSSHSGGGTQYF. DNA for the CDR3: TGTGCCAGCAGCTCGCATAGCGGGGGGGGCACCCAGTACTTC.

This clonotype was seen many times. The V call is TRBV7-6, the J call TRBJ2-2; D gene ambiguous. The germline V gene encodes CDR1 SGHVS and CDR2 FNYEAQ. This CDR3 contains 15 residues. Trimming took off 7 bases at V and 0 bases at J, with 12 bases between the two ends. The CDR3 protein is CASTRGTANTGELFF. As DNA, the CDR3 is TGTGCCAGCACCCGAGGAACTGCGAACACCGGGGAGCTGTTTTTT.